This entry lists 29 T cell receptor beta chains sequenced from one sample in a study of T-cell reconstitution after alpha-beta-depleted transplantation in children. Unique molecular identifiers were incorporated into the prepared TCRbeta library. Via MiXCR, TCRdb re-called the PCR reads, giving one row per CDR3 protein. The repertoire holds 450,000 to 550,000 distinct CDR3 sequences, 10% to 12% seen once, with 12% to 15% in the top ten. Sequences were derived from PBMCs, mostly from graft donor cells, sampled 180 days after TCRalphabeta/CD19-depleted stem cell transplant. These receptors were obtained from a female patient between 2 and 15 years old who had a stem cell transplant for aplastic anemia, so the T cells may come from the graft donor.

Ten or more counts support this clonotype. The chain combines TRBV5-1 with TRBJ2-7; D might be TRBD1 (6 bases). V was shortened by 0 bases and J by 0 bases, with 7 bases between the two germline ends. Germline lookup yields CDR1 SGHRS and CDR2 YFSETQ. The CDR3 contains 14 residues. CDR3 amino acids: CASSLDRDSYEQYV. The DNA for the CDR3 is TGCGCCAGCAGCTTGGACAGGGACTCCTACGAGCAGTACGTC.

V usage is TRBV5-1 and J usage is TRBJ2-2, with 13 bases identical to TRBD2. CDR3 length equals 16 residues. Germline V gives CDR1 SGHRS, CDR2 YFSETQ. V was pared by 4 bases and J by 7 bases, with 7 bases of the junction left unmatched. CDR3 sequence reads: CASSQLAGGPNGELFF. The CDR3 DNA follows: TGCGCCAGCAGCCAACTAGCGGGAGGGCCCAACGGGGAGCTGTTTTTT.

There are a few counts of this clonotype. The chain is built from TRBV5-1 and TRBJ2-5, with 7 bases fitting TRBD2. V lost 4 bases, J lost 2 bases, and 8 bases stayed unmatched. Germline V gives CDR1 SGHRS, CDR2 YFSETQ. The CDR3 sequence is 15 residues long. The CDR3 region is CASSQRGRPQETQYF. CDR3 sequence (DNA): TGCGCCAGCAGCCAGCGCGGGAGACCTCAAGAGACCCAGTACTTC. The variable domain in full, with the rest retrieved from reference TRBV5-1 and TRBJ2-5, is KAGVTQTPRYLIKTRGQQVTLSCSPISGHRSVSWYQQTPGQGLQFLFEYFSETQRNKGNFPGRFSGRQFSNSRSEMNVSTLELGDSALYLCASSQRGRPQETQYFGPGTRLLVL.

The chain uses TRBV20-1 and TRBJ2-7; D remains ambiguous. The V end was cut by 0 bases, the J end by 7 bases, with 10 bases between. CDR1 is DFQATT and CDR2 is SNEGSKA in the germline V gene (reference sequence). This CDR3 has 12 residues. CDR3 sequence reads: CSARETLAEQYF. In DNA form, the CDR3 reads TGCAGTGCTAGAGAGACCCTTGCGGAGCAGTACTTC.

In DNA, the CDR3 is TGTGCCAGCAGCACTACAGGGGGCGCGTATGAGCAGTTCTTC. It yields the protein CASSTTGGAYEQFF. V gene TRBV7-2 combines with J gene TRBJ2-1, with 9 bases identical to TRBD1. The CDR3 spans 14 residues. Unmatched junction bases numbered 7, after V lost 5 bases and J lost 8 bases. The germline V gene encodes CDR1 SGHTA and CDR2 FQGNSA.

In this sample, this clonotype turned up a few times. The gene calls are TRBV28 and TRBJ1-6; no definite D call. Trimming took 2 bases from V and 5 from J, leaving 7 bases between them. From germline, CDR1 is MDHEN and CDR2 SYDVKM. The CDR3 spans 14 residues. CDR3 sequence (DNA): TGTGCCAGCAGTTTACGGCGGAATAATTCACCCCTCCACTTT. Translating gives CASSLRRNNSPLHF.

The genes are TRBV5-1 and TRBJ2-3; D ambiguous. The germline V gene encodes CDR1 SGHRS and CDR2 YFSETQ. Trimming pared 2 bases from V and 4 bases from J, leaving 5 bases between. The CDR3 has 12 amino acids. The CDR3 spells CASSFGADTQYF. The CDR3 coding sequence is TGCGCCAGCAGCTTTGGGGCAGATACGCAGTATTTT.

Many counts were recorded for this clonotype. The V gene is TRBV12-3 or TRBV12-4, the J gene TRBJ2-7, with D uncertain. Trimming removed 4 bases from V and 3 bases from J, with 13 bases in between. The CDR3 totals 14 residues. CDR3 bases: TGTGCCAGCAGTTACCAGGACGGACGCTACGAGCAGTACTTC. This sequence encodes CASSYQDGRYEQYF.

The gene calls are TRBV7-9 and TRBJ2-1; 15 bases agree with TRBD2. V dropped 3 bases and J dropped 7; count of bases not matched to a gene: 16. The CDR3 loop spans 20 amino acids. CDR1 is SEHNR, CDR2 FQNEAQ, per germline (reference sequence). CDR3 DNA sequence: TGTGCCAGCAGCTTTCCTGGGACTAGCGGGAGGAGAAGTGGAATAAATGAGCAGTTCTTC. Its translation: CASSFPGTSGRRSGINEQFF.

This clonotype came up a few times. The CDR3 sequence is CASSEYVQREGVGELFF. In nucleotides, the CDR3 is TGTGCCAGCAGTGAATACGTCCAGCGGGAGGGGGTCGGGGAGCTGTTTTTT. The gene calls are TRBV25-1 and TRBJ2-2, with 10 bases lining up with TRBD2. CDR3 size: 17 residues. V lost 0 bases and J lost 7; bases outside the gene matches: 8. The germline V gene encodes CDR1 MGHDK and CDR2 SYGVNS.

This chain links TRBV7-9 with TRBJ2-7; possibly TRBD1 or TRBD2 for D (5 bases each). The CDR3 covers 14 residues. The V gene lost 4 bases and the J gene lost 3 bases, with 13 bases spanning the gap. Germline V gene data show CDR1 as SEHNR and CDR2 as FQNEAQ (reference sequence). The CDR3 region is CASSYGTPGYEQYV. The CDR3 nucleotides are TGTGCCAGCAGCTACGGGACGCCGGGCTACGAGCAGTACGTC.

The table lists this clonotype with a few counts. J is TRBJ1-1 and V is TRBV28; D may be TRBD1 (6 bases). Germline CDR1 MDHEN, CDR2 SYDVKM. V gave up 5 bases and J gave up 7 bases, with 17 bases separating them. This CDR3 is built from 14 residues. The CDR3 is CASSPDRPTIEAFF. CDR3 DNA: TGTGCCAGCAGTCCCGACAGGCCAACGATTGAAGCTTTCTTT.

The V call is TRBV28, the J call TRBJ2-2, with 8 bases aligning to TRBD1. The germline CDR1 and CDR2 sequences are MDHEN and SYDVKM. CDR3 size: 16 residues. J lost 1 base, V lost 6 bases, and 7 bases had no gene match. The CDR3 nucleotides are TGTGCCAGCAGACCCGACAGGGGAAAGAACACCGGGGAGCTGTTTTTT. Protein sequence: CASRPDRGKNTGELFF.

The chain combines TRBV25-1 with TRBJ1-1, with D hard to call. The CDR3 consists of 12 residues. CDR1 MGHDK and CDR2 SYGVNS come from the germline V gene. Trimming pared 1 base from V and 6 bases from J, leaving 6 bases between. The CDR3 region is CASSESEPEAFF. The CDR3 bases are TGTGCCAGCAGTGAATCGGAGCCTGAAGCTTTCTTT.

This clonotype turned up a few times. J is TRBJ2-2 and V is TRBV25-1; TRBD2 matches at 13 bases. Germline loops: CDR1 MGHDK, CDR2 SYGVNS. This CDR3 is 21 amino acids long. Losses at the gene ends were 3 bases for V and 5 bases for J; bases not matched to a gene: 18. The CDR3 sequence: CASSEEGTSGIGGVPTGELFF. The CDR3 nucleotides are TGTGCCAGCAGTGAGGAGGGGACTAGCGGGATAGGAGGAGTACCGACCGGGGAGCTGTTTTTT.

The chain has TRBV29-1 and TRBJ1-5; tentatively, D is TRBD1 (5 bases). Germline loops: CDR1 SQVTM, CDR2 ANQGSEA. The V end was cut by 5 bases, the J end by 2 bases, with 10 bases between. The CDR3 contains 13 residues. The CDR3 is CSVTGGGNQPQHF. In nucleotides, the CDR3 is TGCAGCGTTACTGGGGGTGGCAATCAGCCCCAGCATTTT.

V usage is TRBV4-3 and J usage is TRBJ2-7; D gene uncertain. CDR1 LGHNA and CDR2 YSLEER come from the germline V gene. Trimming cost V 0 bases and J 4 bases, with 19 bases left between them. This CDR3 contains 17 residues. CDR3 sequence reads: CASSQDPWRQERYEQYF. Here the CDR3 DNA reads TGCGCCAGCAGCCAAGATCCGTGGCGGCAGGAGAGATACGAGCAGTACTTC.

This clonotype was counted ten times or more. The rearrangement uses TRBV29-1 and TRBJ1-1; D is possibly TRBD1 (5 bases). There are 13 residues in the CDR3. The V gene lost 3 bases and the J gene lost 1 base, with 9 bases spanning the gap. Germline CDR1 is SQVTM and CDR2 is ANQGSEA. DNA of the CDR3: TGCAGCGTTGAGCGACAGCCGAACACTGAAGCTTTCTTT. As protein: CSVERQPNTEAFF.

A few counts support this clonotype. The rearrangement joins TRBV18 to TRBJ2-5; maybe TRBD2 (5 bases). Per the germline V gene, CDR1 is KGHSH and CDR2 is LQKENI. V was pared by 6 bases and J by 2 bases, with 16 bases between. CDR3 length equals 15 residues. The CDR3 sequence is CASSSGKIKQETQYF. The CDR3 DNA reads as TGTGCCAGCTCCTCCGGGAAGATAAAACAAGAGACCCAGTACTTC.

The chain links TRBV20-1 to TRBJ2-2, with 7 bases identical to TRBD2. V was pared by 6 bases and J by 1 base, with 8 bases of the junction left unmatched. The germline V gene has CDR1 DFQATT and CDR2 SNEGSKA (reference sequence). The CDR3 contains 15 residues. Here the CDR3 DNA reads TGCAGTGCCCTCGCCCTAGCGGTGAACACCGGGGAGCTGTTTTTT. Translating it yields CSALALAVNTGELFF.

This clonotype was counted only a few times. The V call is TRBV19, the J call TRBJ2-1, with 8 bases that match TRBD1. V shed 5 bases and J 4 bases; nucleotides not matched to a gene: 13. The CDR3 is 17 residues long. From germline, CDR1 is LNHDA and CDR2 SQIVND (reference sequence). CDR3 residues: CASSPSPGQVLYNEQFF. CDR3 DNA: TGTGCCAGTAGTCCATCACCGGGACAGGTCTTATACAATGAGCAGTTCTTC.

The chain uses TRBV5-1 and TRBJ1-1, with D perhaps matching TRBD1 (6 bases). Trimming pared 2 bases from V and 5 bases from J, leaving 16 bases between. The CDR3 length is 15 residues. Germline V gives CDR1 SGHRS, CDR2 YFSETQ. The CDR3 protein is CASSLGAQRGTEAFF. The CDR3 region has the DNA TGCGCCAGCAGCTTAGGGGCTCAAAGGGGGACTGAAGCTTTCTTT.

This clonotype was counted many times. The CDR3 loop reads CASSQGFSNQPQHF. As DNA, the CDR3 is TGTGCCAGCAGCCAAGGGTTTAGCAATCAGCCCCAGCATTTT. This rearrangement joins TRBV16 to TRBJ1-5, with D hard to call. With 2 bases removed from V and 0 bases from J, the gap between germline ends came to 5 bases. The germline CDR1 and CDR2 sequences are KGHSY and FQNENV. This CDR3 comprises 14 residues.

This clonotype was seen a handful of times. The chain recombines TRBV19 with TRBJ1-5; a possible D gene is TRBD1 (5 bases). Germline V gene data show CDR1 as LNHDA and CDR2 as SQIVND (reference sequence). V was shortened by 5 bases and J by 2 bases, with 22 bases between the two germline ends. This CDR3 contains 18 residues. The CDR3 spells CASSRGTWIGLGNQPQHF. CDR3 nucleotides: TGTGCCAGTAGTCGGGGGACCTGGATCGGTTTGGGCAATCAGCCCCAGCATTTT.

This clonotype was observed at least ten times. The CDR3 spells CSVEIPGLAGGLKETQYF. Written as DNA, the CDR3 is TGCAGCGTTGAGATCCCGGGACTAGCGGGAGGGTTGAAAGAGACCCAGTACTTC. The rearrangement joins TRBV29-1 to TRBJ2-5; 16 nucleotides agree with TRBD2. The V segment lost 3 bases and the J segment 3 bases; nucleotides outside the gene matches: 10. The germline CDR1 and CDR2 sequences are SQVTM and ANQGSEA. This CDR3 comprises 18 residues.

The rearrangement joins TRBV11-2 to TRBJ2-7; 8 bases map to TRBD2. Germline trimming cut 5 bases from V and 4 bases from J; bases unmatched to any gene: 16. CDR1 and CDR2 from the germline V gene are SGHAT and FQNNGV. The CDR3 contains 17 residues. This chain's CDR3 is CASSPPVVVAGKYEQYF. CDR3 in DNA: TGTGCCAGCAGCCCTCCCGTGGTAGTAGCGGGAAAATACGAGCAGTACTTC.

The chain uses TRBV7-8 and TRBJ2-5; TRBD1 aligns across 8 bases. Germline V gene lookup returns CDR1 SGHVS and CDR2 FQNEAQ. With V trimmed by 8 bases and J by 5 bases, 13 bases remained unmatched. CDR3 length: 15 amino acids. CDR3 region: CASQTLQGAVETQYF. In DNA form, the CDR3 reads TGTGCCAGCCAGACCCTCCAGGGGGCGGTTGAGACCCAGTACTTC.

For this clonotype: A much larger clone differs by one base, so this may be a read error. V is TRBV20-1 and J is TRBJ2-1; D may be TRBD2 (6 bases). Trimming left V 0 bases short and J 9 bases short, with 15 bases between. The CDR3 runs to 14 residues. Germline loops: CDR1 DFQATT, CDR2 SNEGSKA (reference sequence). CDR3 loop: CSARDRRGLREQFF. CDR3 DNA: TGCAGTGCTAGAGATCGACGGGGGTTACGTGAGCAGTTCTTC.

The chain combines TRBV11-2 with TRBJ2-1; 14 positions agree with TRBD2. Germline V gives CDR1 SGHAT, CDR2 FQNNGV. V was pared by 1 base and J by 8 bases, with 7 bases of the junction left unmatched. The CDR3 spans 17 residues. CDR3 nucleotide sequence: TGTGCCAGCAGCTTAGGGTGGGGGACTAGCGGGAGTTATGAGCAGTTCTTC. Protein: CASSLGWGTSGSYEQFF.